This T cell receptor (beta chain) was documented in a study of T cell responses to AZD1222 COVID-19 vaccine. Whole-study results and caveats: Regions left unmutated in variants are reportedly the target of nearly half of spike-specific TCRs. There were vaccine-associated CD4 TCRs across spike, dominant at 160-218 and 743-854.

Assay used: immunoSEQ multiplex PCR; TCRdb lists only in-frame clones, some missing. The data contain around 140,000 clones, about 89% of them singletons. V shed 9 bases and J 5 bases; nucleotides not matched to a gene: 3. Germline CDR1 is LNHDA and CDR2 is SQIVND (reference sequence). The CDR3 runs to 13 residues. In regard to this clone: As yet, its antigen is unknown.

The sample here was peripheral blood, taken 28 days after the second dose of the MenACWY control vaccine. The V call is TRBV19, the J call TRBJ2-2; 10 nucleotides agree with TRBD2. The TCR sequence derives from an adult who received the MenACWY meningococcal vaccine as a control. CDR3 sequence: CASQREGTGELFF. CDR3 bases: TGTGCCAGCCAGCGGGAGGGGACCGGGGAGCTGTTTTTT.